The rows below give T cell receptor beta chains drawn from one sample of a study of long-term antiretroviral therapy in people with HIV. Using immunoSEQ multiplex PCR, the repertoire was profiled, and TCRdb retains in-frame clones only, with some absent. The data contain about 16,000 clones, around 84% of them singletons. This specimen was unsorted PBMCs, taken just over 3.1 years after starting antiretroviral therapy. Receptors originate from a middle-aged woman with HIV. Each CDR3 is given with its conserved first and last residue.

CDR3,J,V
CASSFAGARGATQYF,TRBJ2-3,TRBV27
CSVERVRGGGYTF,TRBJ1-2,TRBV29-1
CASRKGEETNEKLFF,TRBJ1-4,TRBV6-1
CASSSTSTGGGETQYF,TRBJ2-5,TRBV7-9
CAISEPGQGHGIRYTF,TRBJ1-2,TRBV10-3
CASSLERARISGNTIYF,TRBJ1-3,TRBV7-8
CASSFGIEAFF,TRBJ1-1,TRBV5-4
CASSGQGGNTIYF,TRBJ1-3,TRBV6-1
CASSFTGQVYGYTF,TRBJ1-2,TRBV27
CASTLPFGNEQFF,TRBJ2-1,TRBV6-5
CASSESSVGPESHPYEQYF,TRBJ2-7,TRBV10-1
CASSSTQGAGYEQYF,TRBJ2-7,TRBV5-4
CASSLGLIQGVTPYEQYF,TRBJ2-7,TRBV13
CASSGGYGYTF,TRBJ1-2,TRBV25-1
CASSVGATDYGYTF,TRBJ1-2,TRBV9
CASSEAGMTGELFF,TRBJ2-2,TRBV6-1
CASRGDTEAFF,TRBJ1-1,TRBV2
CASSLERGRGKNIQYF,TRBJ2-4,TRBV7-2
CASSNRDRGYTGELFF,TRBJ2-2,TRBV6-6
CATSREAGSGVYEQYF,TRBJ2-7,TRBV15
CAWSVLYGYTF,TRBJ1-2,TRBV30
CASSPVAPNSPLHF,TRBJ1-6,TRBV18
CASSREGYYEQYF,TRBJ2-7,TRBV6-1
CASSTNPQNYGYTF,TRBJ1-2,TRBV5-1
CASSLAFSGPETQYF,TRBJ2-5,TRBV7-9
CASSLGQSTDTQYF,TRBJ2-3,TRBV27
CASSFRVGPEAFF,TRBJ1-1,TRBV2
CASGLTSGGGRGSYEQYF,TRBJ2-7,TRBV12-5
CASSPRGANTEAFF,TRBJ1-1,TRBV18
CASTIGDRGRYGYTF,TRBJ1-2,TRBV5-8
CASSLVFGETQYF,TRBJ2-5,TRBV5-1
CASSSTSANTQYF,TRBJ2-3,TRBV5-6
CASSPAGELFF,TRBJ2-2,TRBV18
CASSSGQGAWEQFF,TRBJ2-1,TRBV5-1
CASSVGWGQTYEQYF,TRBJ2-7,TRBV9
CASSPKRQSVYGYTF,TRBJ1-2,TRBV7-8
CASSLVGASGYGYTF,TRBJ1-2,TRBV5-4